These 8 T cell receptor beta chains were sequenced from one sample in a study of tumor-infiltrating lymphocytes in oesophageal squamous cell carcinoma. TCRdb called the PCR reads again in MiXCR, with one record for every CDR3 protein. The table lists roughly 20,000 distinct CDR3 sequences, under 45% of them singletons, with roughly a fifth in the top ten. The sample was esophageal tumor tissue. Every receptor here comes from a male donor with esophageal squamous cell carcinoma.

This clonotype was picked up a small number of times. This chain connects TRBV18 to TRBJ1-1; 8 bases are a match to TRBD1. The CDR3 extends over 15 amino acids. Looked up from germline, CDR1 is KGHSH and CDR2 is LQKENI. V was clipped by 3 bases and J by 4 bases; unmatched bases: 7. In nucleotides, the CDR3 is TGTGCCAGCTCACCCATGCCGCAGGGGGCCACTGAAGCTTTCTTT. It translates to CASSPMPQGATEAFF.

By share, this clonotype counts as medium-sized. The rearrangement joins TRBV7-9 to TRBJ2-3, with a possible D match to TRBD2 (6 bases). The ends were cut back, 3 bases at V and 4 bases at J, with 11 bases in the middle. CDR1 SEHNR and CDR2 FQNEAQ come from the germline V gene (reference sequence). This CDR3 is built from 14 residues. The CDR3 DNA reads as TGTGCCAGCAGCTTTGATTGGGAGGCAGATACGCAGTATTTT. It encodes CASSFDWEADTQYF.

This clonotype is medium-sized in the sample. The chain employs TRBV12-3 or TRBV12-4 and TRBJ2-5; D may be TRBD2 (5 bases). CDR3 size: 14 residues. V was pared by 3 bases and J by 5 bases, with 13 bases between. As DNA, the CDR3 is TGTGCCAGCAGTTTCCGCAGCGGCCGGGAGACCCAGTACTTC. Protein sequence: CASSFRSGRETQYF.

This clonotype was seen a single time. The chain is built from TRBV7-3 and TRBJ2-5; D is undetermined. V lost 3 bases to trimming and J lost 3 bases, with 8 bases between them. Germline V CDR1 and CDR2: SGHTA, FQGTGA. The CDR3 contains 13 residues. The CDR3 DNA sequence: TGTGCCAGCAGCTTCGCGCCGGAAGAGACCCAGTACTTC. Translation: CASSFAPEETQYF.

This clonotype was counted only a few times. Here the CDR3 DNA reads TGTGCCAGCAGCTTGACAGCTAACTCCTACGAGCAGTACTTC. Its translation is CASSLTANSYEQYF. The chain recombines TRBV7-3 with TRBJ2-7; a weak D match, TRBD1 (5 bases). V was trimmed by 3 bases and J by 0 bases, leaving 9 bases between them. Germline V lookup: CDR1 SGHTA, CDR2 FQGTGA. The CDR3 runs to 14 residues.

The rearrangement links TRBV7-2 to TRBJ2-5; D uncertain. The CDR3 consists of 15 residues. Trimming left V 1 base short and J 6 bases short, with 15 bases between. Germline V gene data show CDR1 as SGHTA and CDR2 as FQGNSA. CDR3 bases: TGTGCCAGCAGCTTAGGGGCAGGCCTTATGCAGACCCAGTACTTC. This codes for CASSLGAGLMQTQYF.

V is TRBV28 and J is TRBJ2-1; TRBD2 aligns across 8 bases. The better agreement between TRBJ2-5 and the DNA end casts doubt on the J call. The CDR3 length is 17 residues. Germline V gene sequence: CDR1 MDHEN, CDR2 SYDVKM. The CDR3 nucleotides read TGTGCCAGCAGTTCCTTGGGGACTAGTAAAACGCAAGAGACCCAGTACTTC. It codes for CASSSLGTSKTQETQYF.

This clonotype is medium-sized (0.01 to 0.1%) in the sample. The rearrangement links TRBV11-2 to TRBJ1-1; TRBD1 is a possible D gene (5 bases). In germline, CDR1 is SGHAT, CDR2 FQNNGV. Trimming removed 11 bases from V and 12 bases from J, with 13 bases in between. The CDR3 has 9 residues. As DNA, the CDR3 is TGTGCCGTAGGGCGGGGACCTTTCTTT. It encodes CAVGRGPFF.